This TCR beta chain was obtained from a study of CXCR3-negative and CXCR3-positive naive CD8 T cells. UMI-labeled 5' RACE TRB cDNA libraries were prepared from the cells. From its re-call of the 5' RACE reads, TCRdb lists each CDR3 protein once, without DNA. Reported are 90,000 to 100,000 distinct CDR3 sequences; the ten largest clones contain about 1%. Germline assignment: CDR1 SQVTM and CDR2 ANQGSEA. This CDR3 is built from 11 residues. The naive CD8+ gate required CD45RO-CCR7+CD27+CD95- phenotype. Findings and limits, study-wide: CXCR3-expressing naive cells carried TRB CDR3s more hydrophobic than those of CXCR3-negative naive cells. Naive cells used TRBV-TRBJ genes in much the same way whether CXCR3-negative or CXCR3-positive; memory cells did not. Naive subsets did not differ in surface CD5, and the authors estimated TCR strength using properties of the TRB CDR3. For memory CD8+ cells diversity was much lower, but both naive subsets had comparably high diversity.

Judged by frequency, this clonotype is medium-sized. Its cognate antigen is unknown. This TCR was sampled from a human donor in good health. Some clones in this sample may be carry-over from other donors' samples. Source material: naive CXCR3+ CD8+ T cells from blood. As to subset: CD45RO-CCR7+CD27+CD95- naive CD8+ T cells expressing CXCR3 (TNR3+). V and J are TRBV29-1 and TRBJ1-1. This CDR3 is CSVEGGTEAFF.